This is a list of T cell receptor beta chains from one sample in a study of naive and memory T cell subsets. A single record per CDR3 protein comes from TCRdb applying MiXCR to the UMI-ligation and nested PCR reads. In the table there are over 130,000 distinct CDR3 sequences, 15% to 25% of which are singletons. Input material: naive CD8+ T cells from blood. The receptors were gathered from a human donor in good health. Both conserved end residues are part of each CDR3. D genes are given only for firm matches. The size field is filled for only some rows; it gives once, few, many or a size class.

>TRBJ2-5|few|TRBV5-1|-
CASSLGWGGDLETQYF
TGCGCCAGCAGCTTGGGCTGGGGTGGGGACCTGGAGACCCAGTACTTC
>TRBJ1-4|-|TRBV4-1|TRBD1
CASSPEADRRNEKLFF
TGCGCCAGCAGCCCCGAGGCGGACAGGAGAAATGAAAAACTGTTTTTT
>TRBJ2-5|-|TRBV11-2|TRBD1
CASSFYLDREETQYF
TGTGCCAGCAGCTTTTATCTGGACAGGGAAGAGACCCAGTACTTC
>TRBJ2-7|-|TRBV20-1|TRBD1
CSARGTGWYEQYF
TGCAGTGCTAGGGGGACAGGGTGGTACGAGCAGTACTTC
>TRBJ2-7|-|TRBV28|-
CASSLKLVYSYEQYF
TGTGCCAGCAGTTTAAAACTAGTTTACTCCTACGAGCAGTACTTC
>TRBJ2-7|-|TRBV12-3/TRBV12-4|-
CASSLAAGQMGEQYF
TGTGCCAGCAGTTTAGCAGCGGGACAGATGGGCGAGCAGTACTTC
>TRBJ1-3|-|TRBV7-9|-
CASSFSWGDAGNTIYF
TGTGCCAGCAGCTTTAGTTGGGGAGATGCTGGAAACACCATATATTTT
>TRBJ1-2|few|TRBV7-9|TRBD1
CASSQSRGKDYGYTF
TGTGCCAGCAGCCAAAGCAGGGGGAAGGACTATGGCTACACCTTC
>TRBJ2-2|few|TRBV4-3|-
CASSQEPGENTGELFF
TGCGCCAGCAGCCAAGAACCTGGGGAAAACACCGGGGAGCTGTTTTTT
>TRBJ2-1|-|TRBV11-3|-
CASSYGRTSYNEQFF
TGTGCCAGCAGCTACGGACGGACTTCCTACAATGAGCAGTTCTTC
>TRBJ1-5|once|TRBV5-1|-
CASSLNWGSNQPQHF
TGCGCCAGCAGCTTGAATTGGGGTAGCAATCAGCCCCAGCATTTT
>TRBJ2-7|few|TRBV4-3|-
CASSQDYGGLNSYEQYF
TGCGCCAGCAGCCAAGATTACGGTGGCCTGAACTCCTACGAGCAGTACTTC
>TRBJ2-3|-|TRBV7-9|TRBD2
CASSLIAGGPDTQYF
TGTGCCAGCAGCTTAATAGCGGGAGGGCCAGATACGCAGTATTTT
>TRBJ2-1|-|TRBV28|-
CASTLDLDGEQFF
TGTGCCAGCACCTTAGACCTGGACGGGGAGCAGTTCTTC
>TRBJ2-7|few|TRBV4-1|-
CASSQTAGSYEQYF
TGCGCCAGCAGCCAAACTGCAGGGTCCTACGAGCAGTACTTC
>TRBJ1-5|few|TRBV3-1|-
CASSQSAGRPQHF
TGTGCCAGCAGCCAAAGCGCTGGGCGGCCCCAGCATTTT
>TRBJ2-7|few|TRBV29-1|-
CSVDSSRAYEQYF
TGCAGCGTTGATTCTTCCAGAGCCTACGAGCAGTACTTC
>TRBJ1-1|many|TRBV7-2|-
CASSLNSNTEAFF
TGTGCCAGCAGCCTTAACTCGAACACTGAAGCTTTCTTT
>TRBJ2-2|few|TRBV14|TRBD1
CASSQGQGPQLFF
TGTGCCAGCAGCCAAGGACAGGGACCCCAGTTGTTTTTT
>TRBJ2-1|few|TRBV6-5|-
CASSSGRGPYEQFF
TGTGCCAGCAGTTCCGGGCGGGGGCCCTATGAGCAGTTCTTC
>TRBJ2-1|-|TRBV7-6|TRBD1
CASSKTGGWGRDNEQFF
TGTGCCAGCAGCAAAACAGGGGGCTGGGGACGGGACAATGAGCAGTTCTTC
>TRBJ2-5|few|TRBV2|-
CASLADQETQYF
TGTGCCAGCTTGGCAGACCAAGAGACCCAGTACTTC
>TRBJ2-1|-|TRBV7-2|-
CASSFHRVNEQFF
TGTGCCAGCAGCTTCCACAGGGTTAATGAGCAGTTCTTC
>TRBJ1-5|-|TRBV6-6|-
CASSYRQGTQPQHF
TGTGCCAGCAGTTACCGGCAGGGAACTCAGCCCCAGCATTTT
>TRBJ1-2|few|TRBV27|-
CASRPTANYGYTF
TGTGCCAGCAGACCAACAGCTAACTATGGCTACACCTTC
>TRBJ1-1|few|TRBV25-1|-
CASSEYFGPEAFF
TGTGCCAGCAGTGAATACTTCGGACCTGAAGCTTTCTTT
>TRBJ1-1|-|TRBV5-6|-
CASSVTGNTEAFF
TGTGCCAGCAGCGTGACAGGGAACACTGAAGCTTTCTTT
>TRBJ2-5|few|TRBV14|-
CASSLSLGGLETQYF
TGTGCCAGCAGCCTCTCCCTGGGCGGGCTAGAGACCCAGTACTTC
>TRBJ1-5|-|TRBV27|TRBD1
CASSLGQGFGNQPQHF
TGTGCCAGCAGTTTAGGACAGGGATTCGGCAATCAGCCCCAGCATTTT
>TRBJ2-1|-|TRBV3-1|-
CASSQVGRQGDNKQFF
TGTGCCAGCAGCCAAGTAGGCCGGCAGGGTGATAATAAGCAGTTCTTC
>TRBJ2-3|-|TRBV29-1|-
CSVAGSGVTDTQYF
TGCAGCGTTGCCGGATCCGGGGTCACAGATACGCAGTATTTT
>TRBJ1-5|-|TRBV28|-
CASRGVFGHQPQHF
TGTGCCAGCAGGGGGGTTTTCGGGCATCAGCCCCAGCATTTT
>TRBJ2-5|-|TRBV11-2|-
CASSPWTDQETQYF
TGTGCCAGCAGCCCCTGGACCGACCAAGAGACCCAGTACTTC
>TRBJ1-1|-|TRBV9|-
CASSGGGVEAFF
TGTGCCAGCAGCGGGGGAGGTGTGGAAGCTTTCTTT
>TRBJ2-1|many|TRBV27|-
CASSVQGNEQFF
TGTGCCAGCAGTGTACAGGGCAATGAGCAGTTCTTC
>TRBJ2-6|-|TRBV9|TRBD1
CASSAVGQVLVGANVLTF
TGTGCCAGCAGCGCCGTCGGACAGGTCTTAGTAGGGGCCAACGTCCTGACTTTC
>TRBJ1-1|few|TRBV7-8|-
CASSSRDFSEAFF
TGTGCCAGCAGCTCCCGGGACTTTAGTGAAGCTTTCTTT
>TRBJ2-3|few|TRBV7-9|TRBD2
CASSALAGEGTDTQYF
TGTGCCAGCAGCGCCCTAGCGGGAGAGGGGACAGATACGCAGTATTTT
>TRBJ1-1|many|TRBV29-1|-
CSVAGDTEAFF
TGCAGCGTAGCAGGGGACACTGAAGCTTTCTTT
>TRBJ1-5|-|TRBV4-3|-
CASSQEIFQPQHF
TGCGCCAGCAGCCAAGAGATCTTCCAGCCCCAGCATTTT
>TRBJ2-7|-|TRBV29-1|TRBD2
CSVVSGGSLYF
TGCAGCGTTGTATCGGGGGGTAGTCTCTACTTC
>TRBJ1-2|-|TRBV6-1|-
CASSEAGDGYTF
TGTGCCAGCAGTGAAGCTGGGGATGGCTACACCTTC
>TRBJ2-7|-|TRBV29-1|TRBD1
CSARTGSSYEQYF
TGCAGCGCTAGGACAGGGAGCTCCTACGAGCAGTACTTC
>TRBJ2-5|-|TRBV4-3|TRBD2
CASSQAGGRGETQYF
TGCGCCAGCAGCCAAGCCGGCGGGAGGGGAGAGACCCAGTACTTC
>TRBJ1-2|few|TRBV6-5|-
CASSYSEGTNYGYTF
TGTGCCAGCAGTTACTCAGAAGGAACTAACTATGGCTACACCTTC
>TRBJ2-1|few|TRBV28|-
CASTQTSGTYTYNEQFF
TGTGCCAGCACTCAAACATCCGGGACATACACATACAATGAGCAGTTCTTC
>TRBJ2-1|many|TRBV27|TRBD1
CASGTGQGVYAIGNEQFF
TGTGCCAGCGGGACGGGACAGGGGGTTTATGCCATAGGCAATGAGCAGTTCTTC
>TRBJ2-3|-|TRBV7-2|TRBD2
CASRFTSGGTDTQYF
TGTGCCAGCAGATTTACTAGCGGAGGCACAGATACGCAGTATTTT
>TRBJ2-7|few|TRBV4-1|-
CASSQDTAAGTSSYEQYF
TGCGCCAGCAGCCAAGATACGGCAGCTGGTACGAGCTCCTACGAGCAGTACTTC
>TRBJ1-4|few|TRBV12-3/TRBV12-4|-
CASSSSPGFNEKLFF
TGTGCCAGCAGCTCCTCCCCCGGGTTTAATGAAAAACTGTTTTTT
>TRBJ1-2|-|TRBV11-2|TRBD1
CASSFRTGTYGYTF
TGTGCCAGCAGCTTCCGGACAGGGACCTATGGCTACACCTTC
>TRBJ1-5|few|TRBV6-6|-
CASSPGALNQPQHF
TGTGCCAGCAGTCCCGGGGCCTTAAATCAGCCCCAGCATTTT
>TRBJ2-1|-|TRBV5-1|TRBD2
CASSPDGWAGGNNEQFF
TGCGCCAGCAGCCCCGACGGTTGGGCGGGAGGTAACAATGAGCAGTTCTTC
>TRBJ1-2|few|TRBV9|-
CASTLGHSEYGYTF
TGTGCCAGCACCTTGGGACATTCGGAATATGGCTACACCTTC
>TRBJ1-5|few|TRBV19|-
CASSIDEGPQPQHF
TGTGCCAGTAGTATAGACGAGGGACCTCAGCCCCAGCATTTT
>TRBJ1-4|-|TRBV7-8|TRBD1
CASSYGSDRGKNEKLFF
TGTGCCAGCAGCTACGGCTCAGACAGGGGGAAAAATGAAAAACTGTTTTTT
>TRBJ2-1|few|TRBV20-1|TRBD2
CSARDRLAFYNEQFF
TGCAGTGCTAGAGATAGACTAGCGTTCTACAATGAGCAGTTCTTC
>TRBJ2-1|-|TRBV19|TRBD2
CASSIAAGGWNEQFF
TGTGCCAGTAGTATAGCAGCGGGAGGTTGGAATGAGCAGTTCTTC
>TRBJ2-7|-|TRBV7-9|-
CASNRGRYEQYF
TGTGCCAGCAATCGGGGCAGGTACGAGCAGTACTTC
>TRBJ2-7|many|TRBV5-6|-
CASSPGLRLFEQYF
TGTGCCAGCAGCCCCGGACTAAGACTATTCGAGCAGTACTTC